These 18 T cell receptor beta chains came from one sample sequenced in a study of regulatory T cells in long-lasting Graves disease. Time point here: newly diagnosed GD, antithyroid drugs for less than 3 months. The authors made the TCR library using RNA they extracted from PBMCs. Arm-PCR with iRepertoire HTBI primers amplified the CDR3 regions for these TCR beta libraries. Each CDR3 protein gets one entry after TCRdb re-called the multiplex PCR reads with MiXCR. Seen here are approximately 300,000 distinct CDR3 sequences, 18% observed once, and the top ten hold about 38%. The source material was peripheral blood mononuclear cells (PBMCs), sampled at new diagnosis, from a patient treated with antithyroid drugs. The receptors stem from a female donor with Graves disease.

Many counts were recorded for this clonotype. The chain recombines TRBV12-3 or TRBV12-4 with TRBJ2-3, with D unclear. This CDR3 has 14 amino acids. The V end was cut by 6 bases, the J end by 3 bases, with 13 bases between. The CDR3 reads CASSPLVGTDTQYF. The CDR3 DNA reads TGTGCCAGCAGCCCGCTGGTGGGAACAGATACGCAGTATTTT.

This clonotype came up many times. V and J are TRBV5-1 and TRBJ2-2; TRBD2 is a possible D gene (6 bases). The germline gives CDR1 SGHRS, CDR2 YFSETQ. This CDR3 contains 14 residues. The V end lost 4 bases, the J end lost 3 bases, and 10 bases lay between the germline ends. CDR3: CASSPWRDTGELFF. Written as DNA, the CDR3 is TGCGCCAGCAGCCCGTGGAGGGACACCGGGGAGCTGTTTTTT. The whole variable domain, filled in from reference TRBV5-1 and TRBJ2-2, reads KAGVTQTPRYLIKTRGQQVTLSCSPISGHRSVSWYQQTPGQGLQFLFEYFSETQRNKGNFPGRFSGRQFSNSRSEMNVSTLELGDSALYLCASSPWRDTGELFFGEGSRLTVL.

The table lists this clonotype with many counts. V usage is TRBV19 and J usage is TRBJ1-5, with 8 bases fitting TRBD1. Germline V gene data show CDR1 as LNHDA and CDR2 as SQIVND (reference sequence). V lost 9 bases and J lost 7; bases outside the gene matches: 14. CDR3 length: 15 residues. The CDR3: CASSDRGAAGQPQHF. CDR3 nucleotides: TGTGCCAGCTCTGACAGGGGAGCGGCGGGCCAGCCCCAGCATTTT.

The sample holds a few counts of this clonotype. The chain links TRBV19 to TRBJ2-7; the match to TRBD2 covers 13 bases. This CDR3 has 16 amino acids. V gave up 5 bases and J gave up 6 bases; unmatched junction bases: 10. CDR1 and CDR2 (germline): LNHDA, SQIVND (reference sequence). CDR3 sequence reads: CASSVTSGRASSEQYF. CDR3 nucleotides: TGTGCCAGTAGTGTAACTAGCGGGAGGGCCAGTTCCGAGCAGTACTTC.

CDR3 DNA: TGCAGCGTTGTCGACAGGGCAGGCACTGAAGCTTTCTTT. It is translated as CSVVDRAGTEAFF. V gene TRBV29-1 combines with J gene TRBJ1-1; 7 bases are a match to TRBD1. V gave up 4 bases and J gave up 4 bases; unmatched junction bases: 6. The CDR3 contains 13 residues. Germline V CDR1 and CDR2: SQVTM, ANQGSEA.

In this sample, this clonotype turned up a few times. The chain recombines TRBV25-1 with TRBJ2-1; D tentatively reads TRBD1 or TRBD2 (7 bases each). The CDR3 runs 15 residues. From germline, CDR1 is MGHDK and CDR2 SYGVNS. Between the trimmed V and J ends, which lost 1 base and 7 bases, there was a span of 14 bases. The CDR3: CASSESGGGKNEQFF. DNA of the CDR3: TGTGCCAGCAGTGAATCAGGGGGGGGGAAAAATGAGCAGTTCTTC. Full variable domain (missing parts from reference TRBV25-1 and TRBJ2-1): EADIYQTPRYLVIGTGKKITLECSQTMGHDKMYWYQQDPGMELHLIHYSYGVNSTEKGDLSSESTVSRIRTEHFPLTLESARPSHTSQYLCASSESGGGKNEQFFGPGTRLTVL.

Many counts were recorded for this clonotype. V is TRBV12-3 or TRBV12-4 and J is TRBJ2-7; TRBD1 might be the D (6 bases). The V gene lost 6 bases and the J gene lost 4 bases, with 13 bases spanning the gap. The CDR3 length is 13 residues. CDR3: CASSPPQGYEQYF. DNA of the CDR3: TGTGCCAGCAGCCCACCACAGGGTTACGAGCAGTACTTC.

CDR3 in amino acids: CASSLVAILAGGPQETQYF. The CDR3, as DNA: TGTGCCAGCAGCTTAGTGGCCATACTAGCGGGAGGGCCCCAAGAGACCCAGTACTTC. The chain combines TRBV7-2 with TRBJ2-5, with 13 bases fitting TRBD2. CDR1 is SGHTA and CDR2 is FQGNSA in the germline V gene. The CDR3 sequence is 19 residues long. V dropped 1 base and J dropped 1; count of bases not matched to a gene: 9. The full variable domain, its missing parts supplied by reference TRBV7-2 and TRBJ2-5, is GAGVSQSPSNKVTEKGKDVELRCDPISGHTALYWYRQSLGQGLEFLIYFQGNSAPDKSGLPSDRFSAERTGGSVSTLTIQRTQQEDSAVYLCASSLVAILAGGPQETQYFGPGTRLLVL.

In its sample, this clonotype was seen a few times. CDR3 coding DNA: TGTGCCAGCTGCTCCCGAGGGGGCTTGACTCCCGAGCAGTTCTTC. Translating gives CASCSRGGLTPEQFF. V and J are TRBV6-1 and TRBJ2-3; TRBD1 agrees at 7 bases. The J call may be wrong; the DNA end is better matched by TRBJ2-1. This CDR3 is 15 amino acids long. Per germline, CDR1 MNHNS and CDR2 SASEGT.

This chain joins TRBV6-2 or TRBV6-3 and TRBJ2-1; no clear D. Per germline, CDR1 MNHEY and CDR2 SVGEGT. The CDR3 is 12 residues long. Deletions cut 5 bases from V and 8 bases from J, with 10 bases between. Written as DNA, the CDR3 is TGTGCCAGCAGTCAGTGGTCCGATGAGCAGTTCTTC. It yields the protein CASSQWSDEQFF.

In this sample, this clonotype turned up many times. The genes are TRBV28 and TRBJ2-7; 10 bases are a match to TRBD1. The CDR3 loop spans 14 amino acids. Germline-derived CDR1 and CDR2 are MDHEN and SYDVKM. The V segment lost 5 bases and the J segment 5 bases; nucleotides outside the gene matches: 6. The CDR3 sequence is CASSPTGTGDEQYF. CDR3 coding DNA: TGTGCCAGCAGTCCTACCGGGACAGGGGACGAGCAGTACTTC.

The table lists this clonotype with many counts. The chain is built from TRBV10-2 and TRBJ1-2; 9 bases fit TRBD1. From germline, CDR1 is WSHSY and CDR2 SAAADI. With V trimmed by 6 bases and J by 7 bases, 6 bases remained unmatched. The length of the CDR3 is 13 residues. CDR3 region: CASRGQGDRGYTF. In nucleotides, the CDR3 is TGCGCCAGCAGGGGACAGGGTGATCGTGGCTACACCTTC.

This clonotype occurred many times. The CDR3 bases are TGTGCCAGCAGCCCGCATGTACAGGGCAATCAGCCCCAGCATTTT. It translates to CASSPHVQGNQPQHF. The V gene is TRBV11-2, the J gene TRBJ1-5; maybe TRBD1 (5 bases). The CDR3 sequence is 15 residues long. V lost 5 bases, J lost 2 bases, and 13 bases lay in between. CDR1 is SGHAT and CDR2 is FQNNGV in the germline V gene.

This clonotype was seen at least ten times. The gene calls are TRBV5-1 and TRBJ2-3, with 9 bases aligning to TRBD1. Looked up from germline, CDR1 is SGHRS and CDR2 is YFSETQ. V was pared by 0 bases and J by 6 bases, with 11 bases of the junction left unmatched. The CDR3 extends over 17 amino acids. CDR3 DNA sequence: TGCGCCAGCAGCTTGGTCGGACAGGGGAGCCAGTCGGATACGCAGTATTTT. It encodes CASSLVGQGSQSDTQYF.

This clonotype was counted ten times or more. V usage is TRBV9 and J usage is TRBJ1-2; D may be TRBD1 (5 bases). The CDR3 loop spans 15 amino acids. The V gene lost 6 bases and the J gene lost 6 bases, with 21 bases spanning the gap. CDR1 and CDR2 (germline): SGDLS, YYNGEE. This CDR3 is CASTKTLQDRHGYTF. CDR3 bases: TGTGCCAGCACCAAAACACTACAGGACCGGCATGGCTACACCTTC. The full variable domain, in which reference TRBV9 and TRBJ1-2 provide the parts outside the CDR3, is DSGVTQTPKHLITATGQRVTLRCSPRSGDLSVYWYQQSLDQGLQFLIQYYNGEERAKGNILERFSAQQFPDLHSELNLSSLELGDSALYFCASTKTLQDRHGYTFGSGTRLTVV.

The CDR3 coding sequence is TGTGCCAGCAGTTACGGGGGGGAGCTGTTTTTT. It encodes CASSYGGELFF. This rearrangement joins TRBV6-2 or TRBV6-3 to TRBJ2-2, with D hard to call. This CDR3 has 11 amino acids. Germline CDR1 reads MNHEY; CDR2 reads SVGEGT. With 2 bases removed from V and 8 bases from J, the gap between germline ends came to 3 bases.

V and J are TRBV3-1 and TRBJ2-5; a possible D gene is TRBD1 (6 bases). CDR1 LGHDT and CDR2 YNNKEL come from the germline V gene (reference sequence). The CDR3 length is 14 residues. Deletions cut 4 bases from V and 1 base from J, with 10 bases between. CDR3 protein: CASSPFRGQETQYF. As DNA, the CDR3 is TGTGCCAGCAGCCCGTTCAGGGGCCAAGAGACCCAGTACTTC.

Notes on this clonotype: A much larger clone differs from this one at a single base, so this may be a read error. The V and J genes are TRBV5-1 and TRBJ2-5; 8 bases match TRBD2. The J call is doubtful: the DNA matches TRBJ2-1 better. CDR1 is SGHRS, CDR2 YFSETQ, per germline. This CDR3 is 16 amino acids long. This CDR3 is CASSSGPLAVSYEQFF. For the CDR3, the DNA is TGCGCCAGCAGCTCTGGTCCACTAGCGGTCTCCTACGAGCAGTTCTTC.